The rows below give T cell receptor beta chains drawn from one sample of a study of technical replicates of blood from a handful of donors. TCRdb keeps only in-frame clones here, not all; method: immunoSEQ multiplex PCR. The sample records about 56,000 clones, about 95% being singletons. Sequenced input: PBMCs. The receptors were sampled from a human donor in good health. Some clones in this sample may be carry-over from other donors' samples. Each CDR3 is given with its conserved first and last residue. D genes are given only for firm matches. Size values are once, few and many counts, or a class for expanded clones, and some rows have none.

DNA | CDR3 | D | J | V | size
TGTGCCAGCAGCCTCGGGACAGGGACAGATACGCAGTATTTT | CASSLGTGTDTQYF | TRBD1 | TRBJ2-3 | TRBV9 | .
TGCGCCAGCAGCCACAATAGCGGGAGGGGCGGGGAGCTGTTTTTT | CASSHNSGRGGELFF | TRBD2 | TRBJ2-2 | TRBV4-1 | .
TGCGCCAGCAGCCAAGATTGGGCGGGGACAGGGGGTCAGCCCCAGCATTTT | CASSQDWAGTGGQPQHF | TRBD1 | TRBJ1-5 | TRBV4-1 | .
TGCGCCAGCAGCTTGGGAGCTAGCGGGGGGGCACTAGGTCAAGAGACCCAGTACTTC | CASSLGASGGALGQETQYF | TRBD2 | TRBJ2-5 | TRBV5-1 | .
TGTGCCAGCAGCTCCGAGGCCCCCGGGACTTTCTTT | CASSSEAPGTFF | . | TRBJ1-1 | TRBV7-9 | .
TGCGCCAGCAGCCAAGATTGGCGGCTAGCTAATTTGGGTGAAGAGACCCAGTACTTC | CASSQDWRLANLGEETQYF | . | TRBJ2-5 | TRBV4-3 | few
TGTGCCAGTAGTACCCATCTCGGGTCGGGAGCCGGGGAGCTGTTTTTT | CASSTHLGSGAGELFF | . | TRBJ2-2 | TRBV19 | .
TGTGCCAGCAGCTTAGGACAGGGAGACACCGGGGAGCTGTTTTTT | CASSLGQGDTGELFF | TRBD1 | TRBJ2-2 | TRBV7-6 | .
TGTGCCAGCAGCCAAGCCGGGGGACCGGGCAAATTCAGCACAGATACGCAGTATTTT | CASSQAGGPGKFSTDTQYF | . | TRBJ2-3 | TRBV7-9 | .
TGTGCCAGCAGCTTAGGCAGCGGGGGGGCCACCGGGGAGCTGTTTTTT | CASSLGSGGATGELFF | TRBD2 | TRBJ2-2 | TRBV13 | .
TGCGCCAGCAGCCAACCCCTGGCAGGGGCGGGTGCGGAAGAGCAGTACTTC | CASSQPLAGAGAEEQYF | . | TRBJ2-7 | TRBV4-1 | .
TGCGCCAGCAGCTTGGTGGCGGGGCCGACCTACGAGCAGTACTTC | CASSLVAGPTYEQYF | . | TRBJ2-7 | TRBV5-1 | .
TGTGCCAGCAGTGAAGGCCTGGGCAGACCGAACACTGAAGCTTTCTTT | CASSEGLGRPNTEAFF | . | TRBJ1-1 | TRBV2 | .
TGTGCCAGCAGTGAGCTGGACAGGTATTCACCCCTCCACTTT | CASSELDRYSPLHF | TRBD1 | TRBJ1-6 | TRBV6-1 | .
TGTGCCAGCAGCGCGGGGGGGGCTTACGAGCAGTACTTC | CASSAGGAYEQYF | TRBD2 | TRBJ2-7 | TRBV7-9 | .
TGTGCCAGCAGTACGGCCTGGACTAGAAGCACCGGGGAGCTGTTTTTT | CASSTAWTRSTGELFF | TRBD2 | TRBJ2-2 | TRBV6-6 | .
TGTGCCAGCAGCGTAATGAGCGACGCGAGGAATGAGCAGTTCTTC | CASSVMSDARNEQFF | . | TRBJ2-1 | TRBV9 | .
TGTGCCAGCAGTGAAGAAGGGGGGACAGCGTACTACGAGCAGTACTTC | CASSEEGGTAYYEQYF | . | TRBJ2-7 | TRBV2 | .
TGCAGCGTTGGCACACCAGGTGGCCCCTATGGCTACACCTTC | CSVGTPGGPYGYTF | . | TRBJ1-2 | TRBV29-1 | .
TGCGCCAGCAGCCCTCTGTCAAGGGGCGGTGAGAACACTGAAGCTTTCTTT | CASSPLSRGGENTEAFF | . | TRBJ1-1 | TRBV4-3 | .
TGTGCCAGCAGTTATACCTCAGGGGTTTTCTACGAGCAGTACTTC | CASSYTSGVFYEQYF | . | TRBJ2-7 | TRBV7-2 | .